A single count supports the clone carrying this T cell receptor (beta chain). Its antigen is currently unknown. The PCR was carried out with 60 Vbeta primers and 13 Jbeta primers. Profiled with immunoSEQ multiplex PCR; TCRdb holds only in-frame clones, not every one. The sample records around 180,000 clones, around four fifths being singletons. The data stem from a study of cytomegalovirus exposure and HLA in healthy donors. Study in general: As an earlier analysis found, around 200 million T cells yielded about 120 million unique TCR beta sequences. Most genotyped donors, roughly 83% of around 370, had Caucasian-associated genetic ancestry. Study results and limitations: It was reported that TCR beta sequences correctly inferred the HLA-A and HLA-B alleles for most subjects. Analyzed later, association rates of TCRs varied across HLA loci, with DRB1 most and HLA-C fewest.

The CDR3 loop spans 16 amino acids. Trimming took 2 bases from V and 8 from J; bases not matched to a gene: 7. In germline, CDR1 is SGHTA, CDR2 FQGNSA. The receptor's source is a woman between 35 and 50 years old in good health and CMV-seronegative. J is TRBJ2-1 and V is TRBV7-2, with 12 bases that match TRBD1. The specimen sequenced was PBMCs. The CDR3 here is CASSLLGTGGFDEQFF. As DNA, the CDR3 is TGTGCCAGCAGCTTACTAGGGACAGGGGGCTTCGATGAGCAGTTCTTC. The entire variable domain, with the rest obtained from reference TRBV7-2 and TRBJ2-1, is as follows: GAGVSQSPSNKVTEKGKDVELRCDPISGHTALYWYRQSLGQGLEFLIYFQGNSAPDKSGLPSDRFSAERTGGSVSTLTIQRTQQEDSAVYLCASSLLGTGGFDEQFFGPGTRLTVL.